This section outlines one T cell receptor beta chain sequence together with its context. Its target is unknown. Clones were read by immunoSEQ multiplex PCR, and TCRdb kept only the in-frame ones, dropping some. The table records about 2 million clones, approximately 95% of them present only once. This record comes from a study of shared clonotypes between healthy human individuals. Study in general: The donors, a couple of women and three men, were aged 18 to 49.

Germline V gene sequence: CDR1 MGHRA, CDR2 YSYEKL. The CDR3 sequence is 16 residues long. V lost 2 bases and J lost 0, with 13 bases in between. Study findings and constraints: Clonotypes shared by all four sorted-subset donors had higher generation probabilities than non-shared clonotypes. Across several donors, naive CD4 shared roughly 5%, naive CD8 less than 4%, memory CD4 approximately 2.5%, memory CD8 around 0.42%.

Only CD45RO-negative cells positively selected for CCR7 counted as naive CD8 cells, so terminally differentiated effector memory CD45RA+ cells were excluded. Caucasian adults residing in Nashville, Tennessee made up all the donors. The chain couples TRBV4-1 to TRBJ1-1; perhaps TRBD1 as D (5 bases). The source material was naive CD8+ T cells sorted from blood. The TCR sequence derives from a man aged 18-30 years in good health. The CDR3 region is CASSQWSQGLNTEAFF. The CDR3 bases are TGCGCCAGCAGCCAATGGTCGCAGGGCTTGAACACTGAAGCTTTCTTT.